The 16 T cell receptor beta chains listed next were all sequenced from one sample in a study of blood T cell repertoires in COVID-19. Only in-frame clones appear in the TCRdb table, and some are missing; sequencing was by immunoSEQ multiplex PCR. The sample consists of 350,000 or so clones, 88% of them appearing once. Specimen: PBMCs or T cells enriched from blood (not recorded which). These receptors were taken from a woman aged 25 to 39 who had been exposed to COVID-19.

The V gene is TRBV24-1, the J gene TRBJ2-3, with 8 positions matching TRBD2. There are 18 residues in the CDR3. In germline, CDR1 is KGHDR, CDR2 SFDVKD. Trimming took 0 bases from V and 2 from J; bases not matched to a gene: 9. The CDR3 loop is CATSDLPSGTRDTDTQYF. CDR3 nucleotide sequence: TGTGCCACCAGTGATTTGCCCTCCGGGACTAGGGACACAGATACGCAGTATTTT.

The gene calls are TRBV11-2 and TRBJ2-2, with a tentative D call TRBD2 (6 bases). Germline loops: CDR1 SGHAT, CDR2 FQNNGV. V was pared by 3 bases and J by 4 bases, with 9 bases between. CDR3 length: 14 residues. CDR3 nucleotide sequence: TGTGCCAGCAGCTTTCAGGGAGGCACCGGGGAGCTGTTTTTT. The encoded protein is CASSFQGGTGELFF.

This chain joins TRBV7-3 and TRBJ1-1; the match to TRBD1 covers 7 bases. Germline-derived CDR1 and CDR2 are SGHTA and FQGTGA. V lost 4 bases and J lost 8; bases outside the gene matches: 10. There are 14 residues in the CDR3. The CDR3 DNA reads TGTGCCAGCAGCTCCCACCCAGGGGGTGAAGAAGCTTTCTTT. Translated, it gives CASSSHPGGEEAFF.

This chain links TRBV24-1 with TRBJ2-1; D is possibly TRBD1 (6 bases). The CDR3 has 12 amino acids. Germline values: CDR1 KGHDR, CDR2 SFDVKD. V was pared by 5 bases and J by 9 bases, with 10 bases between. The CDR3 is CATSGGQGEQFF. Written as DNA, the CDR3 is TGTGCCACCAGTGGGGGACAAGGTGAGCAGTTCTTC.

This chain connects TRBV27 to TRBJ2-3, with D possibly being TRBD2 (5 bases). This CDR3 is built from 15 residues. The ends were cut back, 7 bases at V and 0 bases at J, with 14 bases in the middle. Per germline, CDR1 MNHEY and CDR2 SMNVEV (reference sequence). The CDR3 loop reads CASTTGSASTDTQYF. The CDR3 nucleotides read TGTGCCAGCACAACGGGTAGCGCTAGCACAGATACGCAGTATTTT.

This chain links TRBV2 with TRBJ1-2; 11 bases are a match to TRBD1. Per germline, CDR1 SNHLY and CDR2 FYNNEI. The V and J ends lost 0 bases and 7 bases, in that order; junction bases with no gene match: 10. This CDR3 has 17 residues. The CDR3 reads CASSEAQLGQGDSGYTF. The DNA of the CDR3 is TGTGCCAGCAGTGAAGCGCAGTTGGGACAGGGGGATTCTGGCTACACCTTC.

The chain joins TRBV19 to TRBJ1-2; D is perhaps TRBD1 (6 bases). The CDR3 contains 11 residues. V was clipped by 7 bases and J by 8 bases, with 11 bases between them. CDR1 is LNHDA, CDR2 SQIVND, per germline (reference sequence). Here the CDR3 DNA reads TGTGCCAGTAAACAGGGCGAGGGCTACACCTTC. Translation: CASKQGEGYTF.

The rearrangement uses TRBV24-1 and TRBJ1-2; 9 bases align to TRBD1. J lost 2 bases, V lost 4 bases, and 4 bases had no gene match. CDR1 and CDR2 from the germline V gene are KGHDR and SFDVKD. This CDR3 has 15 residues. The CDR3 spells CATSDPGTGNYGYTF. DNA of the CDR3: TGTGCCACCAGTGACCCCGGGACAGGGAACTATGGCTACACCTTC.

This clone was seen a few times. The V and J genes are TRBV19 and TRBJ1-1; D remains unclear. The ends were cut back, 0 bases at V and 4 bases at J, with 12 bases in the middle. The CDR3 is 15 residues long. The germline gives CDR1 LNHDA, CDR2 SQIVND (reference sequence). Here the CDR3 reads CASSIDGSGVTEAFF. In nucleotides, the CDR3 is TGTGCCAGTAGTATAGATGGCAGTGGAGTCACTGAAGCTTTCTTT.

The CDR3 loop reads CASSQATTGGNTIYF. The CDR3 DNA sequence: TGCGCCAGCAGCCAGGCCACCACAGGGGGAAACACCATATATTTT. The chain has TRBV4-1 and TRBJ1-3; tentative D call: TRBD1 (6 bases). CDR3 length equals 15 residues. CDR1 and CDR2 from the germline V gene are MGHRA and YSYEKL. The germline V and J ends were trimmed by 3 bases and 4 bases, with 13 bases remaining between them.

This chain connects TRBV5-1 to TRBJ1-4; 12 bases are shared with TRBD1. The CDR3 runs to 17 residues. Per germline, CDR1 SGHRS and CDR2 YFSETQ. V lost 0 bases and J lost 4; bases outside the gene matches: 4. Written as DNA, the CDR3 is TGCGCCAGCAGCTTGGAGGGACAGGGGGCTTTTAATGAAAAACTGTTTTTT. It translates to CASSLEGQGAFNEKLFF.

In the case of this clone: The same CDR3 also results from other DNA sequences found in this sample. The J gene is TRBJ1-5, the V gene TRBV6-5, with 9 bases fitting TRBD1. The length of the CDR3 is 13 residues. V gave up 7 bases and J gave up 5 bases; unmatched junction bases: 3. Per the germline V gene, CDR1 is MNHEY and CDR2 is SVGAGI. The CDR3 DNA reads TGTGCCAGCAACAGGGGGCGAGATCAGCCCCAGCATTTT. It is translated as CASNRGRDQPQHF.

The CDR3 is CASRPGGASGNTIYF. CDR3 in DNA: TGTGCCAGCAGGCCGGGCGGGGCCTCTGGAAACACCATATATTTT. The V call is TRBV5-4, the J call TRBJ1-3, with D perhaps TRBD1 (5 bases). Looked up from germline, CDR1 is SGHNT and CDR2 is YYREEE (reference sequence). V shed 5 bases and J shed 0 bases, with 12 bases lying between them. The CDR3 totals 15 residues.

This rearrangement joins TRBV15 to TRBJ2-7, with a tentative D call TRBD2 (5 bases). Trimming cost V 1 base and J 1 base, with 11 bases left between them. Germline CDR1 LNHNV, CDR2 YYDKDF (reference sequence). CDR3 size: 15 residues. The CDR3 region has the DNA TGTGCCACCAGCAGAGCCGACCTAGCTTCCTACGAGCAGTACTTC. It encodes CATSRADLASYEQYF.

This clone was seen a single time. The rearrangement uses TRBV10-3 and TRBJ2-7, with TRBD1 identical over 9 bases. CDR3 length: 14 amino acids. In germline, CDR1 is ENHRY, CDR2 SYGVKD. J was trimmed by 2 bases and V by 6 bases; bases with no gene match: 5. CDR3 in amino acids: CAISPGTGTYEQYF. In nucleotides, the CDR3 is TGTGCCATCAGCCCCGGGACAGGGACCTACGAGCAGTACTTC.

The rearrangement uses TRBV6-5 and TRBJ1-5; D perhaps matches TRBD1 (6 bases). Per germline, CDR1 MNHEY and CDR2 SVGAGI. The ends were cut back, 7 bases at V and 0 bases at J, with 13 bases in the middle. This CDR3 spans 15 amino acids. The CDR3 spells CASTPHRDSNQPQHF. Written as DNA, the CDR3 is TGTGCCAGCACCCCCCACAGGGATAGCAATCAGCCCCAGCATTTT.